These T cell receptor beta chains were read from a single sample in a study of Ad26.COV2.S vaccination and SARS-CoV-2 variants. TCRdb's copy holds only in-frame clones and misses some; the assay was immunoSEQ multiplex PCR. The sample has 250,000 to 300,000 clones, around 87% seen once. This specimen was peripheral blood, taken in a trial of Ad26.COV2.S vaccine versus placebo. All receptors come from a person between 18 and 65 years old who received the Ad26.COV2.S COVID-19 vaccine or a placebo. CDR3s include the opening cysteine and the closing phenylalanine or tryptophan. A D gene is named only where the DNA matches it firmly.

j_call v_call d_call cdr3_length cdr3_aa
TRBJ1-4 TRBV5-5 NA 16 CASSSEGISSDEKLFF
TRBJ2-5 TRBV5-1 TRBD2 16 CASSPDPGLAGETQYF
TRBJ2-7 TRBV7-2 TRBD2 14 CASSFRSGASEQYF
TRBJ1-1 TRBV19 NA 14 CASSIDRWNTEAFF
TRBJ2-5 TRBV28 NA 13 CASSSTLTETQYF
TRBJ2-7 TRBV6-6 NA 15 CASSTWTLYSYEQYF
TRBJ1-3 TRBV5-1 TRBD1 17 CASSLAPRQGDGNTIYF
TRBJ2-1 TRBV5-1 NA 14 CASSSLTVDNEQFF
TRBJ1-2 TRBV10-3 NA 16 CAISLGQGTNSGGYTF
TRBJ2-2 TRBV5-6 NA 16 CASSLLGGTNTGELFF
TRBJ1-4 TRBV4-1 TRBD1 14 CASSLRTGRNELFF
TRBJ2-1 TRBV7-2 NA 13 CASSNRRANEQFF
TRBJ2-5 TRBV6-6 NA 16 CASSTTTKGGQETQYF
TRBJ2-1 TRBV10-3 TRBD2 16 CAISGTSGSSYNEQFF
TRBJ1-1 TRBV19 NA 14 CASSWAGANTEAFF
TRBJ2-1 TRBV6-5 NA 12 CASRFSDLGEFF
TRBJ1-1 TRBV14 NA 17 CASSLILGQPGNTEAFF
TRBJ2-7 TRBV5-1 NA 13 CASSLDVSYEQYF
TRBJ2-1 TRBV7-3 NA 14 CASSWTTSYNEQFF
TRBJ1-6 TRBV2 NA 15 CASSEGTSYNSPLHF
TRBJ1-1 TRBV19 TRBD1 17 CASNPRATGTGNTEAFF
TRBJ1-1 TRBV18 NA 14 CASSQDQGFTEAFF
TRBJ2-5 TRBV6-1 TRBD2 15 CASSEGTSGSETQYF
TRBJ1-2 TRBV5-1 NA 13 CASSLWQNYGYTF